This TCR beta chain was observed in a study of T cells after yellow fever vaccination. This clonotype was seen only a few times. CDR3 length equals 16 residues. With V trimmed by 0 bases and J by 2 bases, 5 bases remained unmatched. CDR1 MNHEY and CDR2 SVGEGT come from the germline V gene. In TCRdb, the 5' RACE reads were re-called with MiXCR into one record per CDR3 protein. This repertoire shows 550,000 to 750,000 distinct CDR3 sequences, approximately 12% found once; its top ten account for around 15%. This TCR was sampled from a man younger than 40 who received the YFV17D yellow fever vaccine. The material sequenced was PBMCs, taken on the day of the yellow fever booster vaccination. The rearrangement uses TRBV6-2 or TRBV6-3 and TRBJ2-7, with 9 bases matching TRBD1. CDR3 sequence: CASSYSRDRVPYEQYF. Written as DNA, the CDR3 is TGTGCCAGCAGTTACTCGAGGGACAGGGTACCCTACGAGCAGTACTTC.